Listed below are T cell receptor beta chains from one sample, sequenced in a study of control samples from healthy donors and cancer patients. TCRdb keeps only in-frame clones here, not all; method: immunoSEQ multiplex PCR. The sample includes some 160,000 clones, roughly 90% seen only once; the top ten take 0.68%. The source material was blood. The source of these receptors is a woman aged 25-40 years in good health. CDR3s include the opening cysteine and the closing phenylalanine or tryptophan. Fields, in order: V gene, clone size, J gene, D gene, CDR3 protein, CDR3 DNA. The D gene is left open where the match is weak. Some rows mark clone size as missing; the rest say once, few, many or name a class of expanded clone.

V gene: TRBV7-2
clone size: NA
J gene: TRBJ1-1
D gene: NA
CDR3 protein: CASSYRPMKAFF
CDR3 DNA: TGTGCCAGCAGTTACAGACCAATGAAAGCTTTCTTT

V gene: TRBV13
clone size: NA
J gene: TRBJ2-1
D gene: NA
CDR3 protein: CASSLGLAAQQWQFF
CDR3 DNA: TGTGCCAGCAGCTTAGGTTTAGCGGCACAACAGTGGCAGTTCTTC

V gene: TRBV19
clone size: once
J gene: TRBJ2-3
D gene: TRBD2
CDR3 protein: CASSPGLANTQYF
CDR3 DNA: TGTGCCAGTAGCCCGGGACTAGCCAATACGCAGTATTTT

V gene: TRBV7-3
clone size: NA
J gene: TRBJ2-7
D gene: TRBD2
CDR3 protein: CASSRGLAGPAEQYF
CDR3 DNA: TGTGCCAGCAGCCGGGGACTAGCGGGACCCGCCGAGCAGTACTTC

V gene: TRBV9
clone size: NA
J gene: TRBJ1-6
D gene: TRBD1
CDR3 protein: CASSLRQGDNSPLHF
CDR3 DNA: TGTGCCAGCAGCCTACGACAGGGTGATAATTCACCCCTCCACTTT

V gene: TRBV24-1
clone size: NA
J gene: TRBJ1-2
D gene: TRBD1
CDR3 protein: CATSESGGDGYTF
CDR3 DNA: TGTGCCACCAGTGAGTCAGGGGGCGATGGCTACACCTTC

V gene: TRBV4-1
clone size: NA
J gene: TRBJ1-4
D gene: NA
CDR3 protein: CASSQVDSGFWEKLFF
CDR3 DNA: TGCGCCAGCAGCCAAGTTGATTCTGGGTTCTGGGAAAAACTGTTTTTT

V gene: TRBV4-2
clone size: NA
J gene: TRBJ2-3
D gene: TRBD2
CDR3 protein: CASSPGLAGGPTDTQYF
CDR3 DNA: TGTGCCAGCAGCCCGGGACTAGCGGGAGGGCCTACAGATACGCAGTATTTT

V gene: TRBV11-2
clone size: NA
J gene: TRBJ2-1
D gene: NA
CDR3 protein: CASSLGGSYNEQFF
CDR3 DNA: TGTGCCAGCAGCTTAGGGGGCTCCTACAATGAGCAGTTCTTC

V gene: TRBV9
clone size: NA
J gene: TRBJ2-1
D gene: NA
CDR3 protein: CASSEDVSYNEQFF
CDR3 DNA: TGTGCCAGCAGCGAGGACGTCAGCTACAATGAGCAGTTCTTC

V gene: TRBV10-3
clone size: NA
J gene: TRBJ2-4
D gene: NA
CDR3 protein: CAISGTQNIQYF
CDR3 DNA: TGTGCCATCAGTGGGACCCAAAACATTCAGTACTTC

V gene: TRBV20-1
clone size: NA
J gene: TRBJ1-2
D gene: NA
CDR3 protein: CKAPGQYGYTF
CDR3 DNA: TGCAAGGCCCCGGGTCAATATGGCTACACCTTC

V gene: TRBV4-1
clone size: NA
J gene: TRBJ2-5
D gene: NA
CDR3 protein: CASSQDRELETQYF
CDR3 DNA: TGCGCCAGCAGCCAAGATCGGGAGTTGGAGACCCAGTACTTC

V gene: TRBV28
clone size: NA
J gene: TRBJ2-5
D gene: NA
CDR3 protein: CASIGGVLETQYF
CDR3 DNA: TGTGCCAGCATCGGAGGGGTCTTGGAGACCCAGTACTTC

V gene: TRBV5-4
clone size: NA
J gene: TRBJ2-7
D gene: NA
CDR3 protein: CASSLGGRTYEQYF
CDR3 DNA: TGTGCCAGCAGCTTGGGGGGAAGAACCTACGAGCAGTACTTC

V gene: TRBV24-1
clone size: few
J gene: TRBJ2-2
D gene: NA
CDR3 protein: CATSPRLGEVTGELFF
CDR3 DNA: TGTGCCACCAGTCCCCGCCTAGGGGAGGTCACCGGGGAGCTGTTTTTT

V gene: TRBV19
clone size: NA
J gene: TRBJ1-5
D gene: NA
CDR3 protein: CASLAGIWYISNQPQHF
CDR3 DNA: TGTGCCAGTCTTGCGGGGATCTGGTATATTAGCAATCAGCCCCAGCATTTT

V gene: TRBV6-1
clone size: NA
J gene: TRBJ2-7
D gene: NA
CDR3 protein: CASSENRATYEQYF
CDR3 DNA: TGTGCCAGCAGTGAAAACAGGGCAACCTACGAGCAGTACTTC

V gene: TRBV28
clone size: NA
J gene: TRBJ1-1
D gene: NA
CDR3 protein: CASSFRAVGTEAFF
CDR3 DNA: TGTGCCAGCAGTTTTAGGGCAGTAGGGACTGAAGCTTTCTTT

V gene: TRBV6-2/TRBV6-3
clone size: NA
J gene: TRBJ2-6
D gene: TRBD1
CDR3 protein: CASSPQGEGGANVLTF
CDR3 DNA: TGTGCCAGCAGCCCACAGGGGGAAGGTGGGGCCAACGTCCTGACTTTC

V gene: TRBV10-3
clone size: NA
J gene: TRBJ1-1
D gene: NA
CDR3 protein: CATAFVQGLESVNTEAFF
CDR3 DNA: TGTGCCACCGCCTTCGTCCAGGGACTCGAATCGGTGAACACTGAAGCTTTCTTT

V gene: TRBV7-2
clone size: NA
J gene: TRBJ2-2
D gene: NA
CDR3 protein: CASIPSGFIGELFF
CDR3 DNA: TGTGCCAGCATCCCCTCGGGTTTTATCGGGGAGCTGTTTTTT

V gene: TRBV28
clone size: NA
J gene: TRBJ1-5
D gene: NA
CDR3 protein: CASSYGPGPEGGNQPQHF
CDR3 DNA: TGTGCCAGCAGTTACGGGCCGGGGCCAGAGGGTGGCAATCAGCCCCAGCATTTT

V gene: TRBV6-2/TRBV6-3
clone size: NA
J gene: TRBJ2-5
D gene: NA
CDR3 protein: CASSYGGVRVQETQYF
CDR3 DNA: TGTGCCAGCAGTTACGGGGGAGTGAGGGTTCAAGAGACCCAGTACTTC

V gene: TRBV28
clone size: NA
J gene: TRBJ1-2
D gene: NA
CDR3 protein: CASSSTVYGYTF
CDR3 DNA: TGTGCCAGCAGTTCGACAGTCTATGGCTACACCTTC

V gene: TRBV21-1
clone size: NA
J gene: TRBJ1-2
D gene: NA
CDR3 protein: CASVGQGRSGYTF
CDR3 DNA: TGTGCCAGCGTCGGACAGGGTCGAAGCGGCTACACCTTC

V gene: TRBV18
clone size: NA
J gene: TRBJ1-5
D gene: NA
CDR3 protein: CASSPEPFISPQHF
CDR3 DNA: TGTGCCAGCTCACCAGAACCCTTTATCAGTCCCCAGCATTTT

V gene: TRBV4-2
clone size: NA
J gene: TRBJ1-2
D gene: NA
CDR3 protein: CASSQGRQEGYGYTF
CDR3 DNA: TGTGCCAGCAGCCAAGGACGGCAGGAAGGCTATGGCTACACCTTC

V gene: TRBV4-1
clone size: NA
J gene: TRBJ2-1
D gene: TRBD1
CDR3 protein: CASSQDWGQVYNEQFF
CDR3 DNA: TGCGCCAGCAGCCAAGATTGGGGACAGGTATACAATGAGCAGTTCTTC

V gene: TRBV5-4
clone size: NA
J gene: TRBJ2-7
D gene: TRBD1
CDR3 protein: CASSPRDRADREQYF
CDR3 DNA: TGTGCCAGCAGCCCTAGGGACAGAGCGGATCGGGAGCAGTACTTC

V gene: TRBV7-6
clone size: NA
J gene: TRBJ2-1
D gene: NA
CDR3 protein: CASSPVRGTGAGSFNEQFF
CDR3 DNA: TGTGCCAGCAGTCCTGTGCGGGGGACAGGAGCGGGAAGTTTTAATGAGCAGTTCTTC

V gene: TRBV10-3
clone size: NA
J gene: TRBJ1-5
D gene: TRBD1
CDR3 protein: CATGGTGGEPQHF
CDR3 DNA: TGTGCCACCGGAGGGACAGGGGGAGAGCCCCAGCATTTT

V gene: TRBV10-3
clone size: NA
J gene: TRBJ2-7
D gene: NA
CDR3 protein: CAISEEQGISEQYF
CDR3 DNA: TGTGCCATCAGTGAGGAGCAGGGTATCAGCGAGCAGTACTTC

V gene: TRBV9
clone size: once
J gene: TRBJ1-2
D gene: NA
CDR3 protein: CASSPSGGANGYTF
CDR3 DNA: TGTGCCAGCAGCCCATCGGGCGGGGCTAATGGCTACACCTTC

V gene: TRBV5-8
clone size: NA
J gene: TRBJ2-7
D gene: NA
CDR3 protein: CASSLGGRTYEQYF
CDR3 DNA: TGTGCCAGCAGCTTGGGGGGGCGAACCTACGAGCAGTACTTC

V gene: TRBV5-6
clone size: NA
J gene: TRBJ2-7
D gene: NA
CDR3 protein: CASSLRQAYEQYF
CDR3 DNA: TGTGCCAGCAGCTTGCGACAGGCCTACGAGCAGTACTTC

V gene: TRBV29-1
clone size: NA
J gene: TRBJ1-2
D gene: NA
CDR3 protein: CSVEDDPFLNYGYTF
CDR3 DNA: TGCAGCGTTGAGGATGACCCTTTTTTGAACTATGGCTACACCTTC

V gene: TRBV5-1
clone size: NA
J gene: TRBJ1-5
D gene: TRBD1
CDR3 protein: CASSLAGGGNQPQHF
CDR3 DNA: TGCGCCAGCAGCTTGGCAGGGGGGGGCAATCAGCCCCAGCATTTT

V gene: TRBV9
clone size: NA
J gene: TRBJ2-2
D gene: TRBD2
CDR3 protein: CASSLGTSVTGELFF
CDR3 DNA: TGTGCCAGCAGCCTAGGGACTAGCGTCACCGGGGAGCTGTTTTTT

V gene: TRBV21-1
clone size: NA
J gene: TRBJ1-2
D gene: NA
CDR3 protein: CASGQGPNYGYTF
CDR3 DNA: TGTGCCAGCGGACAGGGGCCCAACTATGGCTACACCTTC

V gene: TRBV5-5
clone size: NA
J gene: TRBJ2-3
D gene: NA
CDR3 protein: CASSLVTSTDTQYF
CDR3 DNA: TGTGCCAGCAGCTTGGTTACCAGCACAGATACGCAGTATTTT

V gene: TRBV9
clone size: NA
J gene: TRBJ2-2
D gene: TRBD1
CDR3 protein: CASSVGPGQGLTGELFF
CDR3 DNA: TGTGCCAGCAGCGTGGGTCCGGGACAGGGTCTCACCGGGGAGCTGTTTTTT

V gene: TRBV7-6
clone size: NA
J gene: TRBJ1-1
D gene: TRBD1
CDR3 protein: CASSLNRDRNTEAFF
CDR3 DNA: TGTGCCAGCAGCTTAAACCGGGACAGGAACACTGAAGCTTTCTTT

V gene: TRBV6-1
clone size: NA
J gene: TRBJ1-6
D gene: NA
CDR3 protein: CASSERLSSYNSPLHF
CDR3 DNA: TGTGCCAGCAGTGAACGGTTGAGCTCCTATAATTCACCCCTCCACTTT